The rows below give T cell receptor beta chains drawn from one sample of a study of T cell responses to AZD1222 COVID-19 vaccine. Here immunoSEQ multiplex PCR was the method, and the copy in TCRdb shows in-frame clones only, minus some. The sample has about 85,000 clones; over 70% are singletons. The specimen comprised peripheral blood, sampled on day 0 of AZD1222 vaccination. The receptor set was obtained from an adult in good health. CDR3s include the opening cysteine and the closing phenylalanine or tryptophan. The order of the fields is clone size, V gene, J gene, D gene, CDR3 DNA, CDR3 protein. D genes are given only for firm matches. Size is omitted from some rows. Given values are once, few, many or a class for expanded clones.

size: NA
V: TRBV15
J: TRBJ2-2
D: TRBD2
DNA: TGTGCCACCAGCGGCCGACTAGCGGGAGGTGTAGTGCTGTTTTTT
CDR3: CATSGRLAGGVVLFF

size: once
V: TRBV5-8
J: TRBJ1-2
D: TRBD1
DNA: TGTGCCAGCAGCCAGGGACAGAACATTAACTATGGCTACACCTTC
CDR3: CASSQGQNINYGYTF

size: NA
V: TRBV11-2
J: TRBJ1-2
D: TRBD1
DNA: TGTGCCAGCAGACATAGGGACAGGGGGGCGATTAACTATGGCTACACCTTC
CDR3: CASRHRDRGAINYGYTF

size: NA
V: TRBV18
J: TRBJ2-5
D: NA
DNA: TGTGCCAGCTCACCACCGGGGCAGGCCCGGGAGACCCAGTACTTC
CDR3: CASSPPGQARETQYF

size: NA
V: TRBV9
J: TRBJ2-2
D: TRBD2
DNA: TGTGCCAGCAACGTCGGGGGGAGTTATACCGGGGAGCTGTTTTTT
CDR3: CASNVGGSYTGELFF

size: NA
V: TRBV15
J: TRBJ2-7
D: NA
DNA: TGTGCCACCAGCAGAGATATGGGGCGCGAGCAGTACTTC
CDR3: CATSRDMGREQYF

size: few
V: TRBV14
J: TRBJ1-1
D: NA
DNA: TGTGCCAGCAGCCAAAACTGGGACCACACTGAAGCTTTCTTT
CDR3: CASSQNWDHTEAFF

size: NA
V: TRBV9
J: TRBJ2-3
D: NA
DNA: TGTGCCAGCAGCGTAGGGACCCCGGGAGATACGCAGTATTTT
CDR3: CASSVGTPGDTQYF

size: NA
V: TRBV6-4
J: TRBJ2-3
D: TRBD2
DNA: TGTGCCAGCGCTGAGCGCGGCGGGAGTGGGGATACGCAGTATTTT
CDR3: CASAERGGSGDTQYF

size: NA
V: TRBV6-1
J: TRBJ1-2
D: NA
DNA: TGTGCCAGCAGTGAAGGGGGACGGGGATTGCGGGGCTACACCTTC
CDR3: CASSEGGRGLRGYTF

size: NA
V: TRBV2
J: TRBJ1-4
D: NA
DNA: TGTGCCAGCAGGAACAGGGTCGGTGATGAAAAACTGTTTTTT
CDR3: CASRNRVGDEKLFF

size: NA
V: TRBV11-3
J: TRBJ2-7
D: NA
DNA: TGTGCCAGCAGCTTAGGGGGGAGCTCCTACGAGCAGTACTTC
CDR3: CASSLGGSSYEQYF

size: NA
V: TRBV19
J: TRBJ2-5
D: TRBD1
DNA: TGTGCCAGTAGGCCCCTGTCAGGGACAGGGGATGGGCAAGAGACCCAGTACTTC
CDR3: CASRPLSGTGDGQETQYF